This T cell receptor (beta chain) emerged from a study of blood T cell repertoires in COVID-19. This clone was seen a single time. Sequenced by immunoSEQ multiplex PCR; TCRdb stores in-frame clones only, minus some. The sample includes nearly 110,000 clones, around four fifths of them seen just once. The CDR3 is 12 residues long. Germline lookup yields CDR1 SQVTM and CDR2 ANQGSEA. The receptor's source is a man in his 70s with acute or convalescent COVID-19. The chain combines TRBV29-1 with TRBJ1-2; the D is unclear. The specimen sequenced was peripheral blood. DNA for the CDR3: TGCACCCTTGGCGGCACCCGTGGGGGCTACACCTTC. Its translation: CTLGGTRGGYTF.